What follows are 21 T cell receptor beta chains derived from one specimen sequenced in a study of spatial heterogeneity in lung cancer. Time point here: sample taken at primary tumor resection. TCRdb used MiXCR to reprocess the 5' RACE reads, holding one entry per CDR3 protein. This table has about 92,000 distinct CDR3 sequences, 12% appearing once. The sample here was PBMCs, taken at surgery. These receptors were collected from a male donor with early-stage non-small cell lung cancer.

CDR3: CASSPGQNWGETQYF. The CDR3 nucleotides read TGTGCCAGCTCACCCGGACAGAACTGGGGGGAGACCCAGTACTTC. V gene TRBV18 combines with J gene TRBJ2-5; D is possibly TRBD1 (6 bases). Trimming left V 3 bases short and J 5 bases short, with 16 bases between. Germline loops: CDR1 KGHSH, CDR2 LQKENI. The CDR3 covers 15 residues. The variable domain in full, with the rest retrieved from reference TRBV18 and TRBJ2-5, is NAGVMQNPRHLVRRRGQEARLRCSPMKGHSHVYWYRQLPEEGLKFMVYLQKENIIDESGMPKERFSAEFPKEGPSILRIQQVVRGDSAAYFCASSPGQNWGETQYFGPGTRLLVL.

This clonotype was counted a few times. The chain combines TRBV7-2 with TRBJ2-7; D gene uncertain. This CDR3 comprises 15 residues. V lost 5 bases and J 2 bases, leaving 16 bases between the germline ends. Germline values: CDR1 SGHTA, CDR2 FQGNSA. CDR3 sequence reads: CASSRMSGPTYEQYF. Written as DNA, the CDR3 is TGTGCCAGCAGCAGGATGTCCGGGCCGACCTACGAGCAGTACTTC.

This clonotype was seen a few times. The rearrangement links TRBV9 to TRBJ2-5; D possibly corresponds to TRBD2 (6 bases). Between the trimmed V and J ends, which lost 3 bases and 5 bases, there was a span of 14 bases. There are 14 residues in the CDR3. Per the germline V gene, CDR1 is SGDLS and CDR2 is YYNGEE. This CDR3 is CASSGGRGLETQYF. In DNA, the CDR3 is TGTGCCAGCAGCGGGGGTCGGGGACTCGAGACCCAGTACTTC.

The chain couples TRBV20-1 to TRBJ1-2, with unresolved D. Between the trimmed V and J ends, which lost 4 bases and 1 base, there was a span of 4 bases. This CDR3 has 11 residues. In germline, CDR1 is DFQATT, CDR2 SNEGSKA (reference sequence). The DNA for the CDR3 is TGCAGTGCTACTGATAACTATGGCTACACCTTC. Its protein product is CSATDNYGYTF.

This clonotype was detected once. CDR3 nucleotide sequence: TGTGCCAGCAGTTTACCTAGCGGGGATTTCACAGATACGCAGTATTTT. This translates into CASSLPSGDFTDTQYF. The chain employs TRBV12-3 or TRBV12-4 and TRBJ2-3, with 9 bases fitting TRBD2. This CDR3 has 16 residues. The V segment lost 2 bases and the J segment 2 bases; nucleotides outside the gene matches: 5.

The chain links TRBV29-1 to TRBJ2-5; no clear D gene. Trimming took 4 bases from V and 5 from J, leaving 5 bases between them. The germline V gene has CDR1 SQVTM and CDR2 ANQGSEA. The CDR3 totals 10 residues. The CDR3 region is CSVALETQYF. CDR3 DNA: TGCAGCGTTGCTCTTGAGACCCAGTACTTC.

The chain joins TRBV25-1 to TRBJ2-7; the D gene is possibly TRBD1 (5 bases). Germline CDR1 reads MGHDK; CDR2 reads SYGVNS. V dropped 8 bases and J dropped 6 bases, with 11 bases sitting between them. This CDR3 comprises 11 residues. The CDR3, as DNA: TGTGCCAGCGGACAAGGTGCCGAGCAGTACTTC. It encodes CASGQGAEQYF.

This chain connects TRBV20-1 to TRBJ2-5; 7 nucleotides line up with TRBD2. Germline V CDR1 and CDR2: DFQATT, SNEGSKA (reference sequence). V lost 6 bases to trimming and J lost 3 bases; unmatched junction nucleotides: 10. The CDR3 spans 14 residues. The CDR3 coding sequence is TGCAGTGCCCGCGCCTTTCGGGGGGAAGAGACCCAGTACTTC. Its protein is CSARAFRGEETQYF.

The chain carries TRBV6-2 or TRBV6-3 and TRBJ2-1, with 11 positions matching TRBD2. There are 15 residues in the CDR3. The V gene end was trimmed by 2 bases and the J gene end by 7 bases; junction bases not matched to a gene: 4. CDR1 and CDR2 from the germline V gene are MNHEY and SVGEGT. This chain's CDR3 is CASSYGLAGGNEQFF. CDR3 DNA: TGTGCCAGCAGTTACGGCCTAGCGGGGGGTAATGAGCAGTTCTTC.

This clonotype was observed at least ten times. The rearrangement joins TRBV5-1 to TRBJ2-5, with D maybe TRBD1 (5 bases). V was pared by 1 base and J by 5 bases, with 9 bases between. Germline V gives CDR1 SGHRS, CDR2 YFSETQ. CDR3 length equals 13 residues. The CDR3 region has the DNA TGCGCCAGCAGCTTGACAGGTGTGGAGACCCAGTACTTC. Amino acid sequence: CASSLTGVETQYF.

This chain links TRBV27 with TRBJ1-4; D remains ambiguous. CDR1 is MNHEY, CDR2 SMNVEV, per germline (reference sequence). V lost 5 bases, J lost 8 bases, and 15 bases lay in between. CDR3 size: 14 residues. This CDR3 is CASSPRWGGEKLFF. CDR3 DNA: TGTGCCAGCAGTCCTCGCTGGGGTGGGGAAAAACTGTTTTTT.

This clonotype was picked up many times. J is TRBJ1-5 and V is TRBV24-1; D unresolved. Germline loops: CDR1 KGHDR, CDR2 SFDVKD. The CDR3 is 17 residues long. With 2 bases removed from V and 0 bases from J, the gap between germline ends came to 13 bases. The CDR3, as DNA: TGTGCCACCAGTGATTCAGCGAAAAGTTCTAGCAATCAGCCCCAGCATTTT. Its protein product is CATSDSAKSSSNQPQHF.

This clonotype was picked up many times. At one of its ends the junction is not consistent with the germline gene, which may arise from a read error. The chain links TRBV12-3 or TRBV12-4 to TRBJ2-5; unclear D gene. The CDR3 is 11 residues long. CDR3 sequence reads: CASSLGETQYF. The CDR3 DNA sequence: TGTGCCAGCAGCTTAGGAGAGACCCAGTACTTC.

The chain is built from TRBV23-1 and TRBJ1-6, with no clear D. TRBV23-1 is an ORF; its function is uncertain. This CDR3 has 16 residues. Trimming stripped 0 bases from V and 10 bases from J, with 16 bases between. DNA of the CDR3: TGCGCCAGCAGTCAATCAAGGGAAATAGGAAGATCACCCCTCCACTTT. This gives the protein CASSQSREIGRSPLHF.

There are a few counts of this clonotype. The V call is TRBV6-2 or TRBV6-3, the J call TRBJ2-4; tentatively, D is TRBD2 (6 bases). Germline V gene sequence: CDR1 MNHEY, CDR2 SVGEGT. The CDR3 is 13 amino acids. The V gene lost 5 bases and the J gene lost 9 bases, with 14 bases spanning the gap. CDR3 amino acids: CASSTGGSGIQYF. Written as DNA, the CDR3 is TGTGCCAGCAGTACCGGGGGTTCGGGCATTCAGTACTTC.

This clonotype was observed many times. The chain carries TRBV7-9 and TRBJ2-5; 12 nucleotides agree with TRBD2. The trim removed 0 bases at V and 2 bases at J, leaving 1 base unmatched. CDR3 size: 16 residues. CDR1 and CDR2 from the germline V gene are SEHNR and FQNEAQ (reference sequence). CDR3 residues: CASSLAGTSGQETQYF. CDR3 sequence (DNA): TGTGCCAGCAGCTTAGCCGGGACTAGCGGGCAAGAGACCCAGTACTTC. Full variable domain (rest looked up from reference TRBV7-9 and TRBJ2-5): DTGVSQNPRHKITKRGQNVTFRCDPISEHNRLYWYRQTLGQGPEFLTYFQNEAQLEKSRLLSDRFSAERPKGSFSTLEIQRTEQGDSAMYLCASSLAGTSGQETQYFGPGTRLLVL.

The V and J genes are TRBV20-1 and TRBJ1-2; D is undetermined. The CDR3 runs to 12 residues. Per the germline V gene, CDR1 is DFQATT and CDR2 is SNEGSKA (reference sequence). Trimming left V 5 bases short and J 8 bases short, with 15 bases between. The CDR3 coding sequence is TGCAGTGCTCTCGACATGGGCGACGGCTACACCTTC. Encoded protein: CSALDMGDGYTF.

This clonotype was seen more than once but under ten times. V is TRBV29-1 and J is TRBJ2-4; D might be TRBD2 (5 bases). V lost 6 bases to trimming and J lost 15 bases, with 18 bases between them. Germline V gene data show CDR1 as SQVTM and CDR2 as ANQGSEA. The CDR3 extends over 11 amino acids. CDR3: CSVGLAGVRYF. DNA of the CDR3: TGCAGCGTAGGACTTGCCGGAGTAAGGTACTTC.

A few counts support this clonotype. V usage is TRBV9 and J usage is TRBJ2-1; D tentatively fits TRBD1 or TRBD2 (5 bases each). The CDR3 totals 16 residues. The ends were cut back, 0 bases at V and 0 bases at J, with 10 bases in the middle. CDR1 and CDR2 (germline): SGDLS, YYNGEE. Here the CDR3 DNA reads TGTGCCAGCAGCGTAGATGCAGGGAGCTCCTACAATGAGCAGTTCTTC. Translation gives CASSVDAGSSYNEQFF.

This clonotype was recorded at least ten times. CDR3 region: CASSGSAVAGWKFF. The DNA of the CDR3 is TGTGCCAGCAGCGGCTCCGCGGTAGCGGGATGGAAGTTCTTC. V usage is TRBV7-9 and J usage is TRBJ2-1; TRBD2 agrees at 8 bases. V shed 5 bases and J 14 bases; nucleotides not matched to a gene: 14. The CDR3 covers 14 residues. CDR1 and CDR2 (germline): SEHNR, FQNEAQ (reference sequence).

In regard to this clonotype: Since no conserved phenylalanine or tryptophan closes the CDR3, a read error is the likely cause. The DNA is left out, because the CDR3 cannot be placed on it with certainty; the CDR3 is given as TCRdb lists it. V is TRBV21-1 and J is TRBJ2-7. TRBV21-1 is flagged as a pseudogene. 9 amino acids form the CDR3, both terminal residues included. This chain's CDR3 is CASSKRRED.